A selection of T cell receptor beta chains follows, all from one sample in a study of metastatic and nonmetastatic thyroid tumors. With MiXCR, TCRdb called clones anew from the PCR reads. The sample contains about 43,000 clones, 3% to 3.5% of which appear only once. Sequencing input: blood. These receptors were obtained from a female donor with papillary thyroid cancer or a benign thyroid nodule (not recorded which). Some clones in this sample may be carry-over from other donors' samples. Each CDR3 is given with its conserved first and last residue.

v_gene	j_gene	CDR3aa
TRBV6-2/TRBV6-3	TRBJ2-2	CASIRTSGTGELFF
TRBV6-1	TRBJ1-1	CASLPDRNTEAFF
TRBV27	TRBJ2-1	CASSLDSYNEQFF
TRBV19	TRBJ2-1	CASRGSAFNEQFF
TRBV6-2/TRBV6-3	TRBJ2-7	CASKFLAGPGEQYF
TRBV30	TRBJ1-6	CAWSSNRENSPLHF
TRBV27	TRBJ2-2	CASSLDSHAGELFF
TRBV19	TRBJ1-3	CAAQRTGRSGNTIYF
TRBV6-1	TRBJ2-7	CASSGIGQLREQYF
TRBV15	TRBJ2-6	CATSREDRAGANVLTF
TRBV9	TRBJ2-7	CASSKGTSSYEQYF
TRBV6-5	TRBJ1-6	CASSYSYRGLRWSINSPLHF
TRBV6-4	TRBJ1-1	CASSETGGSTEAFF
TRBV6-2/TRBV6-3	TRBJ2-1	CASSVAENNEQFF
TRBV6-5	TRBJ1-2	CASSYFLPSQGANGYTF
TRBV30	TRBJ2-5	CAWSESGQETQYF
TRBV15	TRBJ2-5	CATSRDQNSGAETQYF
TRBV11-3	TRBJ2-2	CASSSSLVRTGELFF
TRBV28	TRBJ1-3	CASSPPQTGTGFSGNTIYF
TRBV6-1	TRBJ1-6	CASRDRITNSPLHF
TRBV27	TRBJ1-1	CASRDGPENTEAFF
TRBV20-1	TRBJ2-5	CSATGGAGETQYF
TRBV6-1	TRBJ2-3	CASSERTGTSGTDTQYF
TRBV6-1	TRBJ2-3	CASIEARPGSETQYF
TRBV20-1	TRBJ2-2	CSAPSTSAGELFF
TRBV25-1	TRBJ1-1	CASRMTVGAEAFF